The clone carrying this T cell receptor beta chain was counted at least ten times. The data derive from a study of Graves' ophthalmopathy and Graves' hyperthyroidism. Study as a whole: The authors collected peripheral blood at initial diagnosis, before any treatment.

The diagnosis combined clinical symptoms, thyroxine, TRAb, thyroid ultrasound and orbital computed tomography scans. Amplified TCR beta CDR3 regions were obtained using RNA transcripts as template. The first round was an RT-PCR with HTBI primers, and the second round was a multiplex PCR. TCRdb reprocessed the multiplex PCR reads with MiXCR, giving one entry per CDR3 protein. Altogether 200,000 to 250,000 distinct CDR3 sequences are present, roughly a fifth being singletons, with the ten largest covering 35% to 55%. The receptor was derived from a woman in her forties or fifties with Graves' ophthalmopathy. The sample was peripheral blood.

The CDR3 region has the DNA TGTGCCATCAGTGAGTTCCGGGACAGCGTCGAAAATAGCAATCAGCCCCAGCATTTT. Amino acids: CAISEFRDSVENSNQPQHF. This rearrangement joins TRBV10-3 to TRBJ1-5; 7 positions agree with TRBD1. Germline assignment: CDR1 ENHRY and CDR2 SYGVKD. CDR3 length equals 19 residues. V shed 1 base and J 0 bases; nucleotides not matched to a gene: 12.